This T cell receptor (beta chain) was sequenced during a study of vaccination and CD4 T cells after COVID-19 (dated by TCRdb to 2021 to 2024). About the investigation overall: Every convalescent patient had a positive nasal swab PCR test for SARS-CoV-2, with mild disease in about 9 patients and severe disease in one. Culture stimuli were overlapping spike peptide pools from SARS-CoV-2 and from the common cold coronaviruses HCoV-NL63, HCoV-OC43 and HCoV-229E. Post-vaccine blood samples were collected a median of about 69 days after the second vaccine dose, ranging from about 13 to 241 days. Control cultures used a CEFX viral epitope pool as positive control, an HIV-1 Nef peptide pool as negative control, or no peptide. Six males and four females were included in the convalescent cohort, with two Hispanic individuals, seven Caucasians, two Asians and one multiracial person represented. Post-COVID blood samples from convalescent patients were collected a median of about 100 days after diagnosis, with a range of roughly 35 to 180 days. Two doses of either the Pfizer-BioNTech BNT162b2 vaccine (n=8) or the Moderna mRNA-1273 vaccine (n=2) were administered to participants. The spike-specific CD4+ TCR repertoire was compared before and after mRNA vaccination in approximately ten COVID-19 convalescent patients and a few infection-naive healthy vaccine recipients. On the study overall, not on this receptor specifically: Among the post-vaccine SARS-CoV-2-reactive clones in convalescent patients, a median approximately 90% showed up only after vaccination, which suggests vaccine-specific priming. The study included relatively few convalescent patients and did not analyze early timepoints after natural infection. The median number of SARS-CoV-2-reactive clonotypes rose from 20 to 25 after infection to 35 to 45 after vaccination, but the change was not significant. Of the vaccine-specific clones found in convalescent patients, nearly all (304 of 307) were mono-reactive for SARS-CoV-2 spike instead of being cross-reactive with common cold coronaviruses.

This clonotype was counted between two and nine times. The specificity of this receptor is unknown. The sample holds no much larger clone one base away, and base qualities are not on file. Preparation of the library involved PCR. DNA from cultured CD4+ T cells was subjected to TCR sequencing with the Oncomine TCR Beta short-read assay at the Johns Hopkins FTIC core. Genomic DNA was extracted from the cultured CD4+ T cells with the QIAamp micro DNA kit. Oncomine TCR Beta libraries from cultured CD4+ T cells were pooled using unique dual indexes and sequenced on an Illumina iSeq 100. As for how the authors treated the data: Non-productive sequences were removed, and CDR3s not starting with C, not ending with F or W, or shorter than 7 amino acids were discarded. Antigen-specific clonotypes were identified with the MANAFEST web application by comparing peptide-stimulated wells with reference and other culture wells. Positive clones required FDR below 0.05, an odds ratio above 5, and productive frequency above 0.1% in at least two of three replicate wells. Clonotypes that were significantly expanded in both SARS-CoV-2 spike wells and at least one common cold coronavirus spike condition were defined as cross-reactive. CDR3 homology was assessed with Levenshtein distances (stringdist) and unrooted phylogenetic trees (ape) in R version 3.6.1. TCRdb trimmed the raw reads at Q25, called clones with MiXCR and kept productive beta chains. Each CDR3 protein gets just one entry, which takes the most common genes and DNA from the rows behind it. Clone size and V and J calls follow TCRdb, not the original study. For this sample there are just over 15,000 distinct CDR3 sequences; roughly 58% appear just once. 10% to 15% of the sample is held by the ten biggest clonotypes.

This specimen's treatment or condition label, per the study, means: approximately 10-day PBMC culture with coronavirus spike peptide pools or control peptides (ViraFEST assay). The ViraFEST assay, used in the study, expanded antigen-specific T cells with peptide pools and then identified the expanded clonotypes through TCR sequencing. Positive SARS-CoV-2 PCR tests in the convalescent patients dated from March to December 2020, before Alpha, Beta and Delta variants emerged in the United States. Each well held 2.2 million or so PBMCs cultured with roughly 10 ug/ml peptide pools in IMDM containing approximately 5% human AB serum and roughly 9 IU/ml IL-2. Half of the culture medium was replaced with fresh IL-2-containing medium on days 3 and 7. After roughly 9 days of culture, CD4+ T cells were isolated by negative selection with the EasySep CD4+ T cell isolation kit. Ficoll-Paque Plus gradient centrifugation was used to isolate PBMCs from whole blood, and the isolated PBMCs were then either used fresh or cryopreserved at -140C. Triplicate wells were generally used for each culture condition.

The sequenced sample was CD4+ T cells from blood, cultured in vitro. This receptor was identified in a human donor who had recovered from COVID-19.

The CDR3 reads CASSIGGLGNTEAFF. The DNA sequence follows: TGTGCCAGTAGTATCGGGGGGCTGGGGAACACTGAAGCTTTCTTT. The V and J segments used are TRBV19 and TRBJ1-1; the D gene is possibly TRBD1, with 6 bases matching. The CDR3 goes from the cysteine to the phenylalanine over 15 residues. The retained sequence is limited to the CDR3, 45 bases, with the frame set at the first base. Taken from the germline V gene (reference sequence), the CDR1 and CDR2 loops are LNHDA and SQIVND. V loses 3 bases, J loses 1 base, and the germline ends lie 12 bases apart.